These T cell receptor beta chains were read from a single sample in a study of OX40 agonist ivuxolimab in advanced cancers. The data were produced by immunoSEQ multiplex PCR, yet TCRdb's version contains in-frame clones alone and is incomplete. The profile shows about 49,000 clones, about 88% of them singletons. Sequencing used CD4+ or CD8+ T cells sorted from blood, obtained in a trial of the OX40 agonist ivuxolimab. The receptors originated from an adult with an advanced solid tumor such as melanoma, head and neck, liver or kidney cancer. CDR3s include the opening cysteine and the closing phenylalanine or tryptophan. The D gene is left open where the match is weak. Part of the rows lack a size; the others show once, few, many or a class for expanded clones.

V	size	D	J	length	DNA	CDR3
TRBV19	.	TRBD1	TRBJ1-1	14	TGTGCCAGTAGTCCCCTGGGTCCGGGACAGGGTGCTTTCTTT	CASSPLGPGQGAFF
TRBV27	.	.	TRBJ1-2	12	TGTGCCAGCAGTTCGGGTCCTCTCCCATACACCTTC	CASSSGPLPYTF
TRBV7-2	.	.	TRBJ2-7	14	TGTGCCAGCAGCTCTCTGGGCGGAACCTACGAGCAGTACTTC	CASSSLGGTYEQYF
TRBV18	once	.	TRBJ1-4	15	TGTGCCAGCTCAATACAGGGTGCAACTAATGAAAAACTGTTTTTT	CASSIQGATNEKLFF
TRBV29-1	.	.	TRBJ1-4	14	TGCAGCGTTAAGGACACCCTCTCGAATGAAAAACTGTTTTTT	CSVKDTLSNEKLFF
TRBV5-1	.	.	TRBJ2-7	12	TGCGCCAGCAGCTTGAATACCTACGAGCAGTACTTC	CASSLNTYEQYF
TRBV29-1	.	TRBD1	TRBJ2-7	13	TGCAGCGTAACGACAGGGTCTGTCTACGAGCAGTACTTC	CSVTTGSVYEQYF
TRBV6-6	.	TRBD1	TRBJ2-7	13	TGTGCCAGCAACCTATACAGGGGCAGCGAGCAGTACTTC	CASNLYRGSEQYF
TRBV7-9	.	.	TRBJ2-2	15	TGTGCCAGCAGCTTTACCGGGGCGAACACCGGGGAGCTGTTTTTT	CASSFTGANTGELFF
TRBV11-3	.	TRBD2	TRBJ2-7	16	TGTGCCAGCAACGATAGCGGGAGGGCCTATTACTACGAGCAGTACTTC	CASNDSGRAYYYEQYF
TRBV23-1	.	.	TRBJ2-5	11	TGCGCCAGCAATCGACCAGAGACCCAGTACTTC	CASNRPETQYF
TRBV7-2	medium-sized	.	TRBJ2-1	13	TGTGCCAGCAGCTCAACAGGGTACGATGAGCAGTTCTTC	CASSSTGYDEQFF
TRBV2	.	.	TRBJ2-5	13	TGTGCCAGCAGTGAATTAAGGGAAGAGACCCAGTACTTC	CASSELREETQYF
TRBV7-9	.	.	TRBJ2-7	13	TGTGCCAGCAGGAGGGGGGATGCCTACGAGCAGTACTTC	CASRRGDAYEQYF
TRBV18	few	.	TRBJ1-4	14	TGTGCCAGCTCACCACCGTCTAGTGGTGAAAAACTGTTTTTT	CASSPPSSGEKLFF
TRBV10-3	.	.	TRBJ2-3	13	TGTGCCACCGGAGCTACCCGAGGGGATACGCAGTATTTT	CATGATRGDTQYF
TRBV28	few	.	TRBJ1-1	16	TGTGCCAGCACGTTCCCTCCCGGTTACATGAACACTGAAGCTTTCTTT	CASTFPPGYMNTEAFF
TRBV7-2	.	.	TRBJ2-7	14	TGTGCCAGCAGCCTCAGTTCTTTGTCTTACGAGCAGTACTTC	CASSLSSLSYEQYF
TRBV7-6	once	.	TRBJ1-1	15	TGTGCCAGCAGCGCAGTGGGGGGGGAACGGGCTGAAGCTTTCTTT	CASSAVGGERAEAFF
TRBV10-3	.	TRBD1	TRBJ1-2	16	TGTGCCATCAGTGAATCCGCGGTGGGGACAGTCTATGGCTACACCTTC	CAISESAVGTVYGYTF
TRBV2	.	TRBD2	TRBJ2-7	15	TGTGCCAGCACCCCATCAGGACTAGTCGGTTACGAGCAGTACTTC	CASTPSGLVGYEQYF
TRBV15	.	.	TRBJ2-5	13	TGTGCCACCAGCAGAGATTTGAGGGAGACCCAGTACTTC	CATSRDLRETQYF
TRBV7-2	.	.	TRBJ2-2	14	TGTGCCAGCAGCTTAGGGGGGCGTACCGGGGAGCTGTTTTTT	CASSLGGRTGELFF
TRBV7-9	once	.	TRBJ2-1	15	TGTGCCAGCAGCCACCTCCAGGGAAAGAACAATGAGCAGTTCTTC	CASSHLQGKNNEQFF
TRBV11-3	.	TRBD2	TRBJ2-7	16	TGTGCCAGCAGCACCGCGGGGGGGCTAGACTATTACGAGCAGTACTTC	CASSTAGGLDYYEQYF
TRBV7-2	.	TRBD2	TRBJ2-7	14	TGTGCCAGCAGCTTAGAACTAGCGGGAGGAGAGCAGTACTTC	CASSLELAGGEQYF
TRBV5-1	.	.	TRBJ1-4	16	TGCGCCAGCAGCTCCGCGGGGATGTCAACTAATGAAAAACTGTTTTTT	CASSSAGMSTNEKLFF
TRBV6-5	.	.	TRBJ1-1	11	TGTGCCAGCACTACTCGGGGAGTAGCTTTCTTT	CASTTRGVAFF
TRBV30	few	.	TRBJ2-3	13	TGTGCCTGGTTCTCACCATGGGCAGATACGCAGTATTTT	CAWFSPWADTQYF
TRBV11-2	once	.	TRBJ2-5	14	TGTGCCAGCAGCTTAGCCCGAGGGGTCGAGACCCAGTACTTC	CASSLARGVETQYF
TRBV4-3	.	.	TRBJ1-2	16	TGCGCCAGCAGCCAAGATCAAGGCAGCCCATTTGGTGGCTACACCTTC	CASSQDQGSPFGGYTF
TRBV7-2	.	TRBD2	TRBJ2-7	13	TGTGCCAGCAGCTGGGGACTAACTTACGAGCAGTACTTC	CASSWGLTYEQYF